This record covers a single T cell receptor beta chain. The antigen remains undetermined. These data are taken from a study of blood T cells in healthy people across ages. Germline V gene lookup returns CDR1 MNHEY and CDR2 SVGAGI. This CDR3 region has 16 residues. V gave up 2 bases and J gave up 3 bases, with 14 bases separating them. Study-wide points: Fewer expanded clones and more diversity marked long-lived versus aged donors.

A second PCR of 7 to 11 cycles used a sample-barcoded 5' primer and a J-beta primer mix. TCRdb analysed the 5' RACE reads with MiXCR anew, one entry per CDR3 protein. Counted here are approximately 800,000 distinct CDR3 sequences, around 25% occurring once; the ten biggest clones make up less than 3.5%. These data are also associated with another study on T cells of mothers and their children. That publication notes: A few healthy Caucasian mothers and their six children donated. In the second PCR, M1S primer introduced barcodes and 2-4 random bases.

V is TRBV6-5 and J is TRBJ2-1; D is perhaps TRBD1 (5 bases). The specimen sequenced was blood. The sequence was obtained from a boy aged 5-17 years in good health. The CDR3 region is CASSYAGHGDYNEQFF. CDR3 bases: TGTGCCAGCAGTTACGCTGGACACGGCGACTACAATGAGCAGTTCTTC.